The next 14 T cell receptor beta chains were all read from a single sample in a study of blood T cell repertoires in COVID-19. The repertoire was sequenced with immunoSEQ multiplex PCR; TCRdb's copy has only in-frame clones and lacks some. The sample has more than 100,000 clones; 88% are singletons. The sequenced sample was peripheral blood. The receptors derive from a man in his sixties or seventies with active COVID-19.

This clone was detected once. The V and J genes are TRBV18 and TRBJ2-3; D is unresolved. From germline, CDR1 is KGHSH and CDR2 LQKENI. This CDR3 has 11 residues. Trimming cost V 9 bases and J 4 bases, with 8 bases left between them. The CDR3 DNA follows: TGTGCCAGTAGATTGTCAGATACGCAGTATTTT. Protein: CASRLSDTQYF.

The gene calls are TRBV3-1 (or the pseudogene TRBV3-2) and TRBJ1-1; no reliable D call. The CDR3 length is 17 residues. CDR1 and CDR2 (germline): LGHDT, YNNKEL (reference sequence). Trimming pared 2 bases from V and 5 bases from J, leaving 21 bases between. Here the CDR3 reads CASSQPPWRGRETEAFF. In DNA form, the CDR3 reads TGTGCCAGCAGCCAACCCCCCTGGAGAGGGAGAGAAACTGAAGCTTTCTTT.

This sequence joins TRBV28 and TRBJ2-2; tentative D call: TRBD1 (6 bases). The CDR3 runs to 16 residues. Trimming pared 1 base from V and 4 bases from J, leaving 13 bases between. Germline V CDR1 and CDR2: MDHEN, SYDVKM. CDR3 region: CASSLLPGDGTGELFF. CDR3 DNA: TGTGCCAGCAGTTTATTGCCAGGGGATGGCACCGGGGAGCTGTTTTTT.

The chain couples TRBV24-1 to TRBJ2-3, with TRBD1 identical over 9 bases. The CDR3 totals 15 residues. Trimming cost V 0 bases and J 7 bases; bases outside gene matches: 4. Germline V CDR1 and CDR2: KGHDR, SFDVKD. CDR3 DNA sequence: TGTGCCACCAGTGATTTGGGGACAGGGCTGCATACGCAGTATTTT. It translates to CATSDLGTGLHTQYF.

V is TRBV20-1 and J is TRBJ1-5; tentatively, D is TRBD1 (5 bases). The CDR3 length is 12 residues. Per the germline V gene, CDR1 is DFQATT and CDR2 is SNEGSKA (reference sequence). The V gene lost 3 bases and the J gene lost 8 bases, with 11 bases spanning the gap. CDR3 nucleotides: TGCAGTGCTAGTGGGGGAGATGAGCCCCAGCATTTT. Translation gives CSASGGDEPQHF.

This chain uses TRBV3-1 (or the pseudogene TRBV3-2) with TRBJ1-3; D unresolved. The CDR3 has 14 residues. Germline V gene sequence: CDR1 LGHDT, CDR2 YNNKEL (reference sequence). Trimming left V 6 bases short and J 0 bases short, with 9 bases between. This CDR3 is CASSRELSGNTIYF. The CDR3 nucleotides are TGTGCCAGCAGTCGGGAGCTCTCTGGAAACACCATATATTTT.

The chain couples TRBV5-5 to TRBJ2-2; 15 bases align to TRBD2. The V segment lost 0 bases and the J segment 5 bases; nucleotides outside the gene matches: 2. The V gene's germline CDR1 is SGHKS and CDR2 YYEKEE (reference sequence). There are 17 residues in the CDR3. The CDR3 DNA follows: TGTGCCAGCAGCTTGGCGGGACTAGCGGGAGGTACCGGGGAGCTGTTTTTT. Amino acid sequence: CASSLAGLAGGTGELFF.

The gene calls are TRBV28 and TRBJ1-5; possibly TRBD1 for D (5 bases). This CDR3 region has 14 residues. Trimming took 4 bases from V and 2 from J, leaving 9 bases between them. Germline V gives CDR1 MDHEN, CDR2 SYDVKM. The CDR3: CASSYGGGNQPQHF. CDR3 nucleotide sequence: TGTGCCAGCAGTTATGGAGGGGGCAATCAGCCCCAGCATTTT.

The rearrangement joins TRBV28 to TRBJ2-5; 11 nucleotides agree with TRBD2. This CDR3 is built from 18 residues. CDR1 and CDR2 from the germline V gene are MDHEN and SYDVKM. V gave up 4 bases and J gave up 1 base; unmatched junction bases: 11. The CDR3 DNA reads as TGTGCCAGCAGTTCTCCCGGGGCTAGCGGGAGGTCCCAAGAGACCCAGTACTTC. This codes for CASSSPGASGRSQETQYF. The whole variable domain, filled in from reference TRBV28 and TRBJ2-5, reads DVKVTQSSRYLVKRTGEKVFLECVQDMDHENMFWYRQDPGLGLRLIYFSYDVKMKEKGDIPEGYSVSREKKERFSLILESASTNQTSMYLCASSSPGASGRSQETQYFGPGTRLLVL.

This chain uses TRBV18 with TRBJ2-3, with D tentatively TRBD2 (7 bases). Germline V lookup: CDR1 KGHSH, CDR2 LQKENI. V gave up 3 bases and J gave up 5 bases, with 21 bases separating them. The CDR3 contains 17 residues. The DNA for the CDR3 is TGTGCCAGCTCACCGTCCCCTTTCGGGGGGCTTGGAGATACGCAGTATTTT. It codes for CASSPSPFGGLGDTQYF.

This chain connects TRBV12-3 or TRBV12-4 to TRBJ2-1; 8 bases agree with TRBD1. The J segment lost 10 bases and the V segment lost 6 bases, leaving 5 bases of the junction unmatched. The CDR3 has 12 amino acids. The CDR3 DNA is TGTGCCAGCAGCTGGGACAGGCGGGAGCAGTTCTTC. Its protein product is CASSWDRREQFF.

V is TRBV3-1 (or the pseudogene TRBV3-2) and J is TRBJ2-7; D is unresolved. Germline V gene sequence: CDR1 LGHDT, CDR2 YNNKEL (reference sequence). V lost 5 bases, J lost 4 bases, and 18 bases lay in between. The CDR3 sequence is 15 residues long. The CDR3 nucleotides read TGTGCCAGCAGCGCTTCGTTGTCTACAGCTTACGAGCAGTACTTC. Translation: CASSASLSTAYEQYF.

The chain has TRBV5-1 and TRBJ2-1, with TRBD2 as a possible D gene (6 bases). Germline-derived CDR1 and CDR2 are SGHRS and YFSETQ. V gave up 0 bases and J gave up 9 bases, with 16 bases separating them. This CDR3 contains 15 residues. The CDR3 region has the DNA TGCGCCAGCAGCTTGGCCGGGAGAGGGTCCGGTGAGCAGTTCTTC. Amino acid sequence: CASSLAGRGSGEQFF.

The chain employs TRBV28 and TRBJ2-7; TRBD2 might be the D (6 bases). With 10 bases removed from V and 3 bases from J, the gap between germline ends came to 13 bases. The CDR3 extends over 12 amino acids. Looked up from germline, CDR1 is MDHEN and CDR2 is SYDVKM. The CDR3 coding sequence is TGTGCCACCCGCGGGGTGGGCTACGAGCAGTACTTC. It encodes CATRGVGYEQYF.